This T cell receptor beta chain emerged from a study of blood T cells in healthy people across ages (dated by TCRdb to the mid-2010s). Background on the whole study: In model experiments, template switching captured about one uniquely barcoded TCR beta cDNA molecule for every two T cells. Using deep sequencing normalized with unique cDNA molecular identifiers, the study measured how TCR beta repertoire diversity changes with age. To avoid experimental bias, donors of different ages were randomly spread across the sequencing lanes. For two donors (one aged 18 to 30 and one aged 80 or older), the study analyzed two additional independent replicas of 1 million unique cDNA reads from the same blood draw. The donors were split into four age groups: young (average about 16 years), middle-aged (39), aged (approximately 60) and long-lived (approximately 80). Paper-wide results and their limitations: Donor CMV infection status was unknown, potentially confounding age-related changes in expanded clonotypes. Estimates of total diversity based on one million sequenced T cells were regarded as lower bounds and as underestimates. Compared with the aged group, the long-lived group had more naive CD4+ T cells, fewer expanded clones and increased TCR diversity, a pattern suggesting age selection. As age increased, observed TCR beta diversity per million T cells dropped in a roughly linear way, and a significant reduction was already evident by age 40. Bulk unsorted PBMC profiling prevented conclusive comparison of naive and antigen-experienced compartments. A strong correlation was found between observed TCR beta diversity and the percentage of naive T cells measured by flow cytometry.

Deletion took 6 bases off V and 8 bases off J, with a span of 14 bases between the germline ends. The germline V gene (reference sequence) sets CDR1 to DFQATT and CDR2 to SNEGSKA. Counted from cysteine to phenylalanine, this CDR3 has 12 amino acids. Only the CDR3 region is kept as DNA, spanning 36 bases read in frame from base 1. This clonotype occurred many times. The clone's antigen remains unknown. Base qualities were left out, and no much larger clone turns up one base away. Donors were 35 to 40 systemically healthy Caucasian individuals from Russia aged roughly 6 to 95 years. Roughly 10 milliliters of peripheral blood were collected from each donor into EDTA-treated Vacutainer tubes. PBMCs were isolated by Ficoll-Paque density-gradient centrifugation, with at least 6 million obtained per sample. Trizol reagent was used to extract total RNA from PBMCs, with at least 6 micrograms per sample. Naive CD45RAhigh/CD27high T cell percentages were measured by flow cytometry on a PBMC aliquot from every donor.

The library was built by means of 5' RACE. Sequencing was carried out with an Illumina HiSeq 2500. The second PCR ran for roughly 6 to 11 cycles and used a J-beta primer mix along with a sample-barcoded 5' primer. A unique molecular identifier was introduced onto each TCR beta cDNA molecule by a template-switch 5' adaptor carrying 12 random nucleotides. Each sample yielded at least 3 million CDR3-containing paired-end reads. First-strand cDNA synthesis was performed from all RNA using the Mint cDNA synthesis kit, with priming by a TRBC-specific oligonucleotide. After uracil-DNA glycosylase treatment, a first 18-cycle PCR used universal primers M1SS and BC2_uni_R on all cDNA. The study's processing was this. For normalization, 1 million high-quality reads were randomly selected from each sample, with every read carrying a distinct molecular identifier. Instead of being binned into consensus sequences, reads with shared molecular identifiers were discarded. MiTCR, with a Q25 quality threshold and the strictest error-elimination algorithm, was used for CDR3 identification, clonotype clustering and error correction. A nonparametric unseen species model with Euler transformation was used to estimate a lower bound on total TCR beta diversity. The public sequencing data were trimmed at Q25 with fastp and processed into clonotypes with MiXCR by TCRdb, which kept only in-frame beta chains. A single entry per CDR3 protein holds the most common genes and DNA from its merged rows. TCRdb, rather than the study authors, made the V and J calls. The sample table contains approximately 810,000 distinct CDR3 sequences; only one count was recorded for less than 35% of them. The biggest ten clones account for about 18% of the sample.

The rearranged segments are TRBV20-1 and TRBJ2-4, with the D gene not confidently named. The sample taken for sequencing was blood. This receptor was taken from an elderly woman in good health. The DNA sequence follows: TGCAGTGCGGGCGTGGCTGGGGACATTCAGTACTTC. The resulting protein is CSAGVAGDIQYF.